The clone carrying this T cell receptor beta chain was seen a handful of times. Its cognate antigen is unknown. The entry originates in a study of T cell repertoires in cytomegalovirus infection. Whole-study context: CMV epitopes in the study were HLA-C-restricted (recently identified) and HLA-B-restricted (well studied). CMV infection together with matching HLA type was indicated by public TCR beta signatures.

Whole-study results and caveats: Cumulated frequencies of public TCR beta families served to identify carriers of CMV plus the relevant HLA. Dominating the ex vivo response were HLA-C-restricted CMV-specific TCR beta clonotypes.

Using its own MiXCR run on the reads, TCRdb lists one record per CDR3 protein. The sample contains 830,000 or so distinct CDR3 sequences, approximately 30% of which appear only once. Trimming stripped 2 bases from V and 0 bases from J, with 10 bases between. The CDR3 contains 16 residues. Looked up from germline, CDR1 is KGHDR and CDR2 is SFDVKD. This sequence joins TRBV24-1 and TRBJ2-1; D is unresolved. The material was cultured CD8+ T cells from PBMCs, obtained from culture after CMV antigen stimulation. This TCR was sampled from a human donor in good health (CMV status not recorded). Some clones in this sample may be carry-over from other donors' samples. The CDR3 is CATSDSDGFSYNEQFF. CDR3 DNA sequence: TGTGCCACCAGTGATTCTGACGGCTTCTCCTACAATGAGCAGTTCTTC.